The TCR beta chain described here comes from a study of identical twins. Study-wide results and limits: Cross-sectional statistics underpinned the conclusions; the same donors were not followed.

Template switching added a universal primer binding site, and final cDNA carried unique molecular identifiers. Each CDR3 protein gets one entry after TCRdb re-called the 5' RACE reads with MiXCR. The sample contains about 280,000 distinct CDR3 sequences, roughly 8.6% of which appear only once. Germline values: CDR1 MNHEY, CDR2 SMNVEV (reference sequence). The CDR3 is 12 residues long. V was clipped by 7 bases and J by 4 bases, with 10 bases between them. This clonotype was counted at least ten times. Its antigen is currently unknown. Healthy Caucasians, and only they, were the donors. These data also featured in a second study, about yellow fever vaccine responses in identical twins.

The sample consisted of memory (CD45RO+) T cells sorted from blood. The TCR originated in a woman aged 18-29 years in good health. The chain joins TRBV27 to TRBJ2-5; tentatively, D is TRBD2 (6 bases). The CDR3 loop is CASTQGGETQYF. CDR3 bases: TGTGCCAGCACTCAGGGAGGAGAGACCCAGTACTTC.